This T cell receptor (beta chain) was recovered during a study of beta chain features in type 1 diabetes. Study-level background: There were 90 million to 110 million sorted cells examined across all samples. Study observations and caveats: There were fewer insertions and more deletions at the VDJ junctions of type 1 diabetes patients. Among patients with Type 1 diabetes, TCRB CDR3s were moderately but significantly shorter in every one of the four CD4+ subsets. For patients, the naive, central memory and Treg TCRB repertoires appeared more alike than for healthy donors.

Per the germline V gene, CDR1 is MNHEY and CDR2 is SVGAGI. The CDR3 length is 16 residues. V was clipped by 0 bases and J by 4 bases; unmatched bases: 6. The sample holds a few counts of this clone. Its matching antigen is unknown. Since all of the isolated RNA was reverse transcribed, expressed TCRB transcripts were what got sequenced. The assay was immunoSEQ multiplex PCR, and TCRdb's table has in-frame clones only and misses some. Of some 640,000 clones in the sample, about 14% were seen once. The TCR was taken from a man aged 18-30 years with type 1 diabetes. The specimen sequenced was naive CD4+ T cells from blood. The chain uses TRBV6-5 and TRBJ2-5; 9 positions agree with TRBD1. This CDR3 is CASSYSLRTGAETQYF. CDR3 sequence (DNA): TGTGCCAGCAGTTACTCGCTGAGGACAGGGGCAGAGACCCAGTACTTC.